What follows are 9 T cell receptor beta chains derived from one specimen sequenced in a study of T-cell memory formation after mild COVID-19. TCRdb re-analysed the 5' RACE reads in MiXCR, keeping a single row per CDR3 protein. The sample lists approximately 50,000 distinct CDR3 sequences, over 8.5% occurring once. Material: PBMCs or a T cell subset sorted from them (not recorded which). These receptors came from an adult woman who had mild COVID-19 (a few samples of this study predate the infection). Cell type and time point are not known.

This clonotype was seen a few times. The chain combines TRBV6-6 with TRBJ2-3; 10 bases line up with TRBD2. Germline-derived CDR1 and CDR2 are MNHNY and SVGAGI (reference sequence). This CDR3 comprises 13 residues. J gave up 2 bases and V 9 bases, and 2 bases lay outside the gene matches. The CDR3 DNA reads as TGTGCCAGTAGCGGGAGGAACACAGATACGCAGTATTTT. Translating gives CASSGRNTDTQYF.

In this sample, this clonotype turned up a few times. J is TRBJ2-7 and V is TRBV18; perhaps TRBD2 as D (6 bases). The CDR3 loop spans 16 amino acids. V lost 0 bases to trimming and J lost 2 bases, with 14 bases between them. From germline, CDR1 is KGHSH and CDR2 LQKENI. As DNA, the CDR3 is TGTGCCAGCTCACCACCGAGGCAGGGAGGAACCTACGAGCAGTACTTC. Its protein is CASSPPRQGGTYEQYF.

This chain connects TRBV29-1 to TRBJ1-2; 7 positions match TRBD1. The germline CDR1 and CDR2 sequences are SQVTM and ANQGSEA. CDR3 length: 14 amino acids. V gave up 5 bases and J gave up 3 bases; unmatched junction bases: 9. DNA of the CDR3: TGCAGCGTTTGGGGATTGGACAGGTACTATGGCTACACCTTC. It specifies CSVWGLDRYYGYTF.

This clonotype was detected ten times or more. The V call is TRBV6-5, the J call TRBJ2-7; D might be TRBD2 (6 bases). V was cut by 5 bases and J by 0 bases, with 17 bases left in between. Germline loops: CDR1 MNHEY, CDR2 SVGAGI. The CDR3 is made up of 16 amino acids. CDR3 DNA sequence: TGTGCCAGCAGTCCCTTTGGTAGCGGAGCCTCCTACGAGCAGTACTTC. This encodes CASSPFGSGASYEQYF.

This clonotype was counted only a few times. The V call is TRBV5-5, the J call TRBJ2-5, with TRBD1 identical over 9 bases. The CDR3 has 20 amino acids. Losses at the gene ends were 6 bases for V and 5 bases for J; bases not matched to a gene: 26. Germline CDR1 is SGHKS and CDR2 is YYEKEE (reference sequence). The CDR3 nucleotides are TGTGCCAGCACCGAATCCGGGAAGGGACAGGGATCCGGCGATGGGGAGACCCAGTACTTC. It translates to CASTESGKGQGSGDGETQYF.

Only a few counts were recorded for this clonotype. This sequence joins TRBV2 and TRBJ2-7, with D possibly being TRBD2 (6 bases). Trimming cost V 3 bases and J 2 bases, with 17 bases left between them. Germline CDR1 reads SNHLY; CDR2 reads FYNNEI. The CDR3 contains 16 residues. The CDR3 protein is CASSDRRTSLPYEQYF. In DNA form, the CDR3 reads TGTGCCAGCAGTGATCGGCGAACTAGCTTACCCTACGAGCAGTACTTC. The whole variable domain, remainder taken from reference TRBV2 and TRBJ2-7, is EPEVTQTPSHQVTQMGQEVILRCVPISNHLYFYWYRQILGQKVEFLVSFYNNEISEKSEIFDDQFSVERPDGSNFTLKIRSTKLEDSAMYFCASSDRRTSLPYEQYFGPGTRLTVT.

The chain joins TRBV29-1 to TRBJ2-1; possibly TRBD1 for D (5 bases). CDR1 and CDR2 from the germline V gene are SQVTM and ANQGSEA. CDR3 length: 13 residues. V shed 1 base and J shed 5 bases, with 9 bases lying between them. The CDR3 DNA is TGCAGCGTTGAAGCAGGGTTAAACAATGAGCAGTTCTTC. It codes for CSVEAGLNNEQFF.

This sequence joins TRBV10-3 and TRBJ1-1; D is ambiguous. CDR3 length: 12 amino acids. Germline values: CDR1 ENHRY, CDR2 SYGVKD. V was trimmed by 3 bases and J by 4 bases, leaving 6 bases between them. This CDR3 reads CAISEIGTEAFF. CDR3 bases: TGTGCCATCAGTGAAATCGGCACTGAAGCTTTCTTT.

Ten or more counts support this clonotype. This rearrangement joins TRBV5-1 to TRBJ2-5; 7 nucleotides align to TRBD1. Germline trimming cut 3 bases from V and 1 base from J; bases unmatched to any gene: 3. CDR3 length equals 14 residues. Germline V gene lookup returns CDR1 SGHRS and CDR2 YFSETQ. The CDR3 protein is CASSWGQLQETQYF. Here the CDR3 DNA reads TGCGCCAGCAGCTGGGGACAGCTCCAAGAGACCCAGTACTTC.